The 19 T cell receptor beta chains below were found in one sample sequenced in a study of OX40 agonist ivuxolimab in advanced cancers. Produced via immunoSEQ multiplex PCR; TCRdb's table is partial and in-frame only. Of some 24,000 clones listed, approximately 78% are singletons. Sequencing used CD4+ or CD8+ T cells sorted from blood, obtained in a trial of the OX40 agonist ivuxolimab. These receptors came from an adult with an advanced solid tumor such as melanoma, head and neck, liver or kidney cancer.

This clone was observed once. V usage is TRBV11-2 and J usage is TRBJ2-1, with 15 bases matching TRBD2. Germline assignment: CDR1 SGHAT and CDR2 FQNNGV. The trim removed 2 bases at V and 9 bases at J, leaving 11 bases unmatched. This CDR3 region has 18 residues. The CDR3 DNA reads TGTGCCAGCAGCTTATTAAGCCTAGGACTAGCGGGAGGGGGTGAGCAGTTCTTC. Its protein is CASSLLSLGLAGGGEQFF.

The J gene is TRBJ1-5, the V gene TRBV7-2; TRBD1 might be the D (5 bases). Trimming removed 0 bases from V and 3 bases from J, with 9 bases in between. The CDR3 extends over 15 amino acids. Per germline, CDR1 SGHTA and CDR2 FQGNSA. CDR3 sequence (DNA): TGTGCCAGCAGCTTAGCTTCAGGGAACAATCAGCCCCAGCATTTT. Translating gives CASSLASGNNQPQHF.

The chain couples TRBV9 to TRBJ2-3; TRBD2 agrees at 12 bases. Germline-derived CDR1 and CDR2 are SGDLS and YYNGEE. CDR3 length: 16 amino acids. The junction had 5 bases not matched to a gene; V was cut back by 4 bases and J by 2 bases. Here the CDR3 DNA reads TGTGCCAGCAGCCTTGGACTAGCGGGGACCACAGATACGCAGTATTTT. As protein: CASSLGLAGTTDTQYF.

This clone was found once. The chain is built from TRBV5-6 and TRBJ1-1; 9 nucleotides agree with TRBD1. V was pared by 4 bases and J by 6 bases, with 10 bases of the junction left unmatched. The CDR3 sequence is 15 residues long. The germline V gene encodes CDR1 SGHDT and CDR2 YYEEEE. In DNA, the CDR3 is TGTGCCAGCAGCCCGACAGGGGGAACAACTCCTGAAGCTTTCTTT. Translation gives CASSPTGGTTPEAFF.

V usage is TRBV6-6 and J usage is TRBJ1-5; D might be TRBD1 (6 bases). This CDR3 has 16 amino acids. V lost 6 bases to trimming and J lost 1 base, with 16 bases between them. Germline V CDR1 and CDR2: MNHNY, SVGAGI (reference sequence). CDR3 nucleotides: TGTGCCAGCAGCCGCCGAGGGGGGGGGAGCAATCAGCCCCAGCATTTT. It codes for CASSRRGGGSNQPQHF.

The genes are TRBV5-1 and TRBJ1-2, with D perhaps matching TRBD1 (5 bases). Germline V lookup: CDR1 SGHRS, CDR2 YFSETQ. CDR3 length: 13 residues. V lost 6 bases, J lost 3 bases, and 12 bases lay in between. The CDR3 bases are TGCGCCAGCACCGGGGGACTGCACTATGGCTACACCTTC. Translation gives CASTGGLHYGYTF.

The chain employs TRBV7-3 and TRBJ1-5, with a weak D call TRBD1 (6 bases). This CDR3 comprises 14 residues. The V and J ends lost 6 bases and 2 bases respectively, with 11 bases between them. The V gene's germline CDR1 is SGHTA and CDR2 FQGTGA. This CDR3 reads CASSSGDGNQPQHF. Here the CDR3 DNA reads TGTGCCAGCAGTTCAGGGGACGGCAATCAGCCCCAGCATTTT.

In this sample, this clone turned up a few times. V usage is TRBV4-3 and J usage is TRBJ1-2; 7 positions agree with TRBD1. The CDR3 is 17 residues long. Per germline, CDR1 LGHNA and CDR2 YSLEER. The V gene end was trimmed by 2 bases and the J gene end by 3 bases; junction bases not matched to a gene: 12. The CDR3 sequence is CASSQSATGKDDYGYTF. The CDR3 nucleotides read TGCGCCAGCAGCCAATCAGCGACAGGGAAAGACGACTATGGCTACACCTTC.

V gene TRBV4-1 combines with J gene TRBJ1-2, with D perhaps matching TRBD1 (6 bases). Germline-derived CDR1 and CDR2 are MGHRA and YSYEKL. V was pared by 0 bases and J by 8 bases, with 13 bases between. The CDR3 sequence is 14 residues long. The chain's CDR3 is CASSQDRGARGYTF. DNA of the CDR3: TGCGCCAGCAGCCAAGATCGGGGGGCGCGAGGCTACACCTTC.

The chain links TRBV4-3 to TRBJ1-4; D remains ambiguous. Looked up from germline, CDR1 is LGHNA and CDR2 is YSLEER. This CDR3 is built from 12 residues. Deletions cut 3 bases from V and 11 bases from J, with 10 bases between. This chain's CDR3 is CASSHETGKLFF. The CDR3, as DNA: TGCGCCAGCAGCCATGAGACTGGTAAACTGTTTTTT.

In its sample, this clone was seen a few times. CDR3 sequence (DNA): TGTGCCTGGAGTGTAACCGGGACTAGCGGACTCTACGAGCAGTACTTC. It is translated as CAWSVTGTSGLYEQYF. This chain connects TRBV30 to TRBJ2-7; 11 nucleotides agree with TRBD2. V trimming: 0 bases; J trimming: 3 bases; junction bases outside the gene matches: 7. Germline values: CDR1 GTSNPN, CDR2 SVGIG (reference sequence). CDR3 length equals 16 residues.

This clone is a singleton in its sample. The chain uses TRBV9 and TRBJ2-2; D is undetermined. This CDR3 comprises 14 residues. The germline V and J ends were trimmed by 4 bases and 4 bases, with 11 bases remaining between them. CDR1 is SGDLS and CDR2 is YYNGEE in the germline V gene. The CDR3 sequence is CASSPASLTGELFF. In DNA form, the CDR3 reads TGTGCCAGCAGCCCCGCAAGTCTCACCGGGGAGCTGTTTTTT.

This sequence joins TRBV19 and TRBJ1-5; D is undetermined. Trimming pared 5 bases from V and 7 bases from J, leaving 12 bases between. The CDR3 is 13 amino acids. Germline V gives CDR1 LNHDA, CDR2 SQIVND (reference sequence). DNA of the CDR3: TGTGCCAGTAGTGCTTGGGATTCCCAGCCCCAGCATTTT. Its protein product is CASSAWDSQPQHF.

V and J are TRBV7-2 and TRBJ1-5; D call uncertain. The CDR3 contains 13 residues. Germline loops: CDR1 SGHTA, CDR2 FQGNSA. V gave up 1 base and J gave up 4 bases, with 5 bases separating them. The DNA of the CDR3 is TGTGCCAGCAGCTTAGAAATGAATCAGCCCCAGCATTTT. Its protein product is CASSLEMNQPQHF.

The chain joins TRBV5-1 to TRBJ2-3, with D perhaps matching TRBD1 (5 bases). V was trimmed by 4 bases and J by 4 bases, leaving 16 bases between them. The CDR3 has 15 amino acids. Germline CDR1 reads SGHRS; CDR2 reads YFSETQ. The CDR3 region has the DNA TGCGCCAGCAGCCAGGGCCTCGGTGGGTCAGATACGCAGTATTTT. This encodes CASSQGLGGSDTQYF.

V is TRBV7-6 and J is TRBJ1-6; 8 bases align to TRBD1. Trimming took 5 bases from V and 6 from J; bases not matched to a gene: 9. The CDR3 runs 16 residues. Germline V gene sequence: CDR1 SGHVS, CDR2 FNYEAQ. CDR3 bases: TGTGCCAGCAGCCCCGGGACAGGTCCTCCTAATTCACCCCTCCACTTT. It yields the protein CASSPGTGPPNSPLHF.

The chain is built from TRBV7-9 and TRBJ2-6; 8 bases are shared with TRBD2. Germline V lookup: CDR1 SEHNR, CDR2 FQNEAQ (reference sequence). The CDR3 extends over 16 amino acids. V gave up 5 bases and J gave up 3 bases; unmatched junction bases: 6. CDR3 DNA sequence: TGTGCCAGCAGCCACCGCGGGGGGCTTGGGGCCAACGTCCTGACTTTC. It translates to CASSHRGGLGANVLTF.

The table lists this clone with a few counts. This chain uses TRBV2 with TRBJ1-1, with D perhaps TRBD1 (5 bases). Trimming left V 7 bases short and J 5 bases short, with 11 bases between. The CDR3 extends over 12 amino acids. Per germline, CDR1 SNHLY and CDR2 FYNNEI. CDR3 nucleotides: TGTGCCAGCAATGAGGGGCGGACTGAAGCTTTCTTT. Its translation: CASNEGRTEAFF.

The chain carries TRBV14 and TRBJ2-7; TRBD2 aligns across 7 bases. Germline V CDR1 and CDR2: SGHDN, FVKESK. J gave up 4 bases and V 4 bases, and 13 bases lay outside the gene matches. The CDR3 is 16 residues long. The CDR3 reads CASSREARGRGYEQYF. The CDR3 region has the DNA TGTGCCAGCAGCCGAGAGGCGCGGGGGAGAGGATACGAGCAGTACTTC.